The present T cell receptor (beta chain) was sequenced within a study of OX40 agonist ivuxolimab in advanced cancers. Background on the study: The study gave patients intravenous ivuxolimab at 0.01 to 10 mg/kg every 2 weeks.

Sequencing was performed with immunoSEQ multiplex PCR; in TCRdb, only in-frame clones are kept and a portion is missing. The sample contains over 14,000 clones, around 84% of which appear only once. This CDR3 has 15 amino acids. Trimming shortened V by 4 bases and J by 1 base, and 12 bases separated the two germline ends. The germline gives CDR1 MNHNS, CDR2 SASEGT. Of note for this clone: Its antigen is as yet unknown.

Patients were excluded for autoimmune disease history or systemic immunosuppression. Overall study results and limits: Antigen specificity was not determined for the expanded peripheral T cells. Some of the lowest clonal expansion was seen in partial responders at 0.1-3.0 mg/kg.

This clonotype was obtained from an adult with an advanced solid tumor such as melanoma, head and neck, liver or kidney cancer. Sequenced here: CD4+ or CD8+ T cells sorted from blood, sampled in a trial of the OX40 agonist ivuxolimab. The chain links TRBV6-1 to TRBJ2-3, with D possibly matching TRBD2 (6 bases). The CDR3 loop reads CASSGPGEGTDTQYF. The CDR3 DNA reads as TGTGCCAGCAGTGGCCCGGGAGAGGGCACAGATACGCAGTATTTT.